The 12 T cell receptor beta chains reported below all come from one sample, sequenced in a study of tumor and adjacent non-tumor tissue in lung cancer. A modified ARM-PCR protocol with three rounds of nested PCR amplified TCRbeta. TCRdb used MiXCR to reprocess the multiplex PCR reads, holding one entry per CDR3 protein. The sample contains some 68,000 distinct CDR3 sequences, more than 75% of which appear only once. No cell sorting was done before RNA was extracted from the tissue. More than 3 cm separated this lung sample from the edge of the tumor. The source material was distant non-tumor lung tissue. The receptor source for this set is a man aged 55 to 69 with non-small cell lung cancer.

This clonotype was detected a few times. Since a much larger clone is just one base distant, this may be a read error. CDR3 coding DNA: TGTGCCAGCCCAGATAGGGCCCGCCAGCCCCAGCATTTT. This codes for CASPDRARQPQHF. The rearrangement joins TRBV28 to TRBJ1-5; unclear D gene. This CDR3 region has 13 residues. V lost 8 bases, J lost 7 bases, and 15 bases lay in between. Per germline, CDR1 MDHEN and CDR2 SYDVKM.

The chain is built from TRBV11-2 and TRBJ1-5; D is perhaps TRBD1 (5 bases). Trimming removed 10 bases from V and 6 bases from J, with 16 bases in between. Per germline, CDR1 SGHAT and CDR2 FQNNGV. The CDR3 is 13 residues long. CDR3 bases: TGTGCCATCGGCTTCACCGACAGTCAGCCCCAGCATTTT. This sequence encodes CAIGFTDSQPQHF.

In the case of this clonotype: At one end, the junction sequence differs from germline, possibly due to a read error. The chain combines TRBV12-3 or TRBV12-4 with TRBJ1-5, with a possible D match to TRBD1 (5 bases). The CDR3 length is 16 residues. CDR3 amino acids: CASSPPDKYNNQSQHF. The CDR3 region has the DNA TGTGCCAGCAGTCCGCCGGACAAATATAACAATCAGTCCCAGCATTTT.

V is TRBV29-1 and J is TRBJ1-1, with a possible D match to TRBD1 (5 bases). This CDR3 is built from 12 residues. Germline CDR1 reads SQVTM; CDR2 reads ANQGSEA. The CDR3 spells CVGEGENTEAFF. The CDR3 DNA sequence: TGCGTTGGTGAAGGGGAGAACACTGAAGCTTTCTTT.

This clonotype has only one observation. Sequence at one end of the junction differs from germline and may be a read error. The chain links TRBV14 to TRBJ2-3; possibly TRBD2 for D (6 bases). The CDR3 length is 14 residues. The germline V gene encodes CDR1 SGHDN and CDR2 FVKESK. CDR3 protein: CARKGGISIDTQYF. The CDR3 nucleotides read TGTGCCAGAAAGGGCGGGATTAGCATAGATACGCAGTATTTT.

With regard to this clonotype: The conserved phenylalanine or tryptophan normally closing the CDR3 is absent here, so this likely arose from a read error. CDR3 amino acids: CASSLGSWQPQHY. The CDR3 region has the DNA TGTGCCAGCAGTTTGGGATCCTGGCAGCCCCAGCATTAT. This chain uses TRBV12-3 or TRBV12-4 with TRBJ1-5, with D unresolved. The CDR3 runs to 13 residues. The V and J ends lost 3 bases and 7 bases respectively, with 10 bases between them.

Details on this clonotype: At one end, the junction sequence differs from germline, possibly due to a read error. The chain is built from TRBV11-1 and TRBJ2-2; TRBD2 is a possible D gene (5 bases). The CDR3 totals 14 residues. From germline, CDR1 is SGHAT and CDR2 FQDESV (reference sequence). CDR3 DNA sequence: TGTGGCAGCAGCTATACTAGTGGCACTGGGGAACCGTTTTTT. The encoded protein is CGSSYTSGTGEPFF.

Comments on this clonotype: A much more abundant neighbour one base away suggests this may be a read error. The chain links TRBV28 to TRBJ2-7; 7 nucleotides line up with TRBD2. The CDR3 totals 14 residues. The V gene's germline CDR1 is MDHEN and CDR2 SYDVKM. V dropped 3 bases and J dropped 5; count of bases not matched to a gene: 7. The CDR3 here is CASSFGGIRNEQYF. The CDR3 DNA sequence: TGTGCCAGCAGTTTCGGGGGGATCAGGAACGAGCAGTACTTC.

This rearrangement joins TRBV6-5 to TRBJ1-1; weak D call: TRBD1 (5 bases). Germline-derived CDR1 and CDR2 are MNHEY and SVGAGI. The CDR3 extends over 12 amino acids. The V gene lost 4 bases and the J gene lost 13 bases, with 16 bases spanning the gap. This CDR3 is CASSSGNTESFF. The CDR3 nucleotides are TGTGCCAGCAGTTCAGGGAACACTGAAAGTTTCTTT.

Concerning this clonotype: Because the CDR3 is missing its conserved closing phenylalanine or tryptophan, this is likely a read error. J is TRBJ2-3 and V is TRBV11-2; TRBD1 or TRBD2 may be the D gene (5 bases each). CDR3 length equals 16 residues. Germline V gene data show CDR1 as SGHAT and CDR2 as FQNNGV. CDR3 nucleotides: TGCGCCAGCAGCCACCGAAACCGGGACGTCACAGATACGCAGTATATT. Its translation is CASSHRNRDVTDTQYI.

This chain connects TRBV6-1 to TRBJ2-1; 7 bases are a match to TRBD1. This CDR3 contains 15 residues. Looked up from germline, CDR1 is MNHNS and CDR2 is SASEGT. Trimming took 3 bases from V and 5 from J; bases not matched to a gene: 7. The CDR3 loop is CASSDIWDRDNEQFF. The CDR3 DNA reads as TGTGCCAGCAGTGATATTTGGGACAGAGACAATGAGCAGTTCTTC.

Only one count was recorded for this clonotype. The CDR3 does not close with the conserved phenylalanine or tryptophan, likely indicating a read error. The chain links TRBV29-1 to TRBJ2-2; D gene uncertain. CDR3 length: 13 amino acids. Between the trimmed V and J ends, which lost 6 bases and 8 bases, there was a span of 16 bases. Germline V gene sequence: CDR1 SQVTM, CDR2 ANQGSEA. The CDR3 DNA reads as TGCAGCGTGCCCGGTAGTCTGACTGGGGAGCTGTTTTTG. Encoded protein: CSVPGSLTGELFL.